The 19 T cell receptor beta chains listed next were all sequenced from one sample in a study of metastatic and nonmetastatic thyroid tumors. Each patient went into thyroid surgery without having received any treatment. TCRdb re-processed the PCR reads through MiXCR. The sample shows over 14,000 clones, roughly 28% of them seen only once. The specimen was tumor tissue. These receptors all come from a female donor with papillary thyroid cancer or a benign thyroid nodule (not recorded which). Some clones in this sample may be carry-over from other donors' samples.

In regard to this clone: One end of the junction does not line up with germline, which may come from a read error. This sequence joins TRBV7-9 and TRBJ1-4; 7 bases map to TRBD1. The length of the CDR3 is 14 residues. Germline loops: CDR1 SEHNR, CDR2 FQNEAQ (reference sequence). The CDR3 protein is CASSSDRENGKLFF. The DNA of the CDR3 is TGTGCCAGCAGCTCCGACAGGGAGAATGGAAAACTGTTTTTT.

This clone was detected only a few times. J is TRBJ1-6 and V is TRBV6-1; D unclear. V dropped 4 bases and J dropped 4 bases, with 11 bases sitting between them. CDR3 size: 15 residues. CDR1 is MNHNS, CDR2 SASEGT, per germline. CDR3 protein: CASSAVIAYNSPLHF. The CDR3 region has the DNA TGTGCCAGCAGTGCTGTGATCGCATATAATTCACCCCTCCACTTT.

The sample holds a few counts of this clone. V usage is TRBV19 and J usage is TRBJ1-4, with a tentative D call TRBD1 (6 bases). This CDR3 contains 15 residues. Between the trimmed V and J ends, which lost 10 bases and 0 bases, there was a span of 15 bases. Germline V gene data show CDR1 as LNHDA and CDR2 as SQIVND (reference sequence). Here the CDR3 DNA reads TGTGCCACTCAGGACAGACCTGCAACTAATGAAAAACTGTTTTTT. Translated, it gives CATQDRPATNEKLFF. Full variable domain (rest looked up from reference TRBV19 and TRBJ1-4): DGGITQSPKYLFRKEGQNVTLSCEQNLNHDAMYWYRQDPGQGLRLIYYSQIVNDFQKGDIAEGYSVSREKKESFPLTVTSAQKNPTAFYLCATQDRPATNEKLFFGSGTQLSVL.

This clone is termed medium-sized (0.01 to 0.1%). The CDR3 DNA reads TGCGCCAGCAGCCAGACAGCTAGCGGGGGGACCCCCTACGAGCAGTACTTC. Protein product: CASSQTASGGTPYEQYF. The V and J genes are TRBV4-1 and TRBJ2-7; 11 bases align to TRBD2. Per the germline V gene, CDR1 is MGHRA and CDR2 is YSYEKL. The CDR3 is made up of 17 amino acids. The junction had 9 bases not matched to a gene; V was cut back by 3 bases and J by 2 bases.

This clone showed up just a few times. The chain joins TRBV12-3 or TRBV12-4 to TRBJ2-7; D is undetermined. CDR3 length: 15 residues. Between the trimmed V and J ends, which lost 6 bases and 3 bases, there was a span of 18 bases. CDR3 residues: CASSPGFSRHYEQYF. For the CDR3, the DNA is TGTGCCAGCAGCCCCGGGTTCTCTAGACACTACGAGCAGTACTTC.

This chain connects TRBV9 to TRBJ1-2, with a possible D match to TRBD1 (6 bases). Germline values: CDR1 SGDLS, CDR2 YYNGEE. This CDR3 is 16 amino acids long. V lost 4 bases and J lost 6, with 22 bases in between. CDR3 sequence reads: CASSPGDMGASHGYTF. The CDR3 nucleotides read TGTGCCAGCAGCCCCGGGGACATGGGAGCCTCCCATGGCTACACCTTC.

The DNA for the CDR3 is TGCGCCAGCAGCCAAGCGGGCGGATCGAAAAATGAGCAGTTCTTC. Its translation is CASSQAGGSKNEQFF. The chain links TRBV4-1 to TRBJ2-1, with unresolved D. Trimming took off 1 base at V and 7 bases at J, with 14 bases between the two ends. From germline, CDR1 is MGHRA and CDR2 YSYEKL. This CDR3 has 15 amino acids.

The gene calls are TRBV11-2 and TRBJ2-6; the D gene could be TRBD1 or TRBD2 (5 bases each). Germline CDR1 is SGHAT and CDR2 is FQNNGV. V lost 3 bases, J lost 0 bases, and 18 bases lay in between. The CDR3 runs to 19 residues. The CDR3 region is CASSFGRVEGFSGANVLTF. As DNA, the CDR3 is TGTGCCAGCAGCTTTGGCAGGGTAGAGGGATTCTCTGGGGCCAACGTCCTGACTTTC. The entire variable domain, with the rest obtained from reference TRBV11-2 and TRBJ2-6, is as follows: EAGVAQSPRYKIIEKRQSVAFWCNPISGHATLYWYQQILGQGPKLLIQFQNNGVVDDSQLPKDRFSAERLKGVDSTLKIQPAKLEDSAVYLCASSFGRVEGFSGANVLTFGAGSRLTVL.

The gene calls are TRBV24-1 and TRBJ2-2; 9 bases match TRBD1. The CDR3 contains 18 residues. Per the germline V gene, CDR1 is KGHDR and CDR2 is SFDVKD. The ends lost 4 bases at V and 1 base at J; junction bases unmatched: 9. The DNA of the CDR3 is TGTGCCACCAGTGAGGGGGGACAGGGCCTTATGAACACCGGGGAGCTGTTTTTT. Translated, it gives CATSEGGQGLMNTGELFF.

The rearrangement links TRBV7-3 to TRBJ2-1; D remains ambiguous. CDR3 length: 15 amino acids. V was trimmed by 1 base and J by 2 bases, leaving 9 bases between them. The germline V gene encodes CDR1 SGHTA and CDR2 FQGTGA. The CDR3 coding sequence is TGTGCCAGCAGCTTAAGGGCAGACGCCTACAATGAGCAGTTCTTC. The encoded protein is CASSLRADAYNEQFF. The whole variable domain, filled in from reference TRBV7-3 and TRBJ2-1, reads GAGVSQTPSNKVTEKGKYVELRCDPISGHTALYWYRQSLGQGPEFLIYFQGTGAADDSGLPNDRFFAVRPEGSVSTLKIQRTERGDSAVYLCASSLRADAYNEQFFGPGTRLTVL.

Concerning this clone: This CDR3 fails to terminate in the conserved phenylalanine or tryptophan, so it likely reflects a read error. The DNA is omitted, as the CDR3 cannot be located on it reliably, and the CDR3 follows TCRdb's listing. This rearrangement joins TRBV4-1 to TRBJ2-5; the table assigns TRBD1, which was not confirmed against the DNA. Germline CDR1 reads MGHRA; CDR2 reads YSYEKL. The CDR3 has 15 residues if both end residues are counted. CDR3 residues: CARQLAGGRGQEAWL.

The CDR3 spells CASSLSLGVVTYEQYF. DNA for the CDR3: TGTGCCAGCAGCTTATCACTCGGGGTAGTGACCTACGAGCAGTACTTC. The chain combines TRBV11-2 with TRBJ2-7, with D possibly matching TRBD2 (5 bases). V was clipped by 2 bases and J by 2 bases, with 16 bases between them. In germline, CDR1 is SGHAT, CDR2 FQNNGV. This CDR3 is 16 amino acids long.

The chain carries TRBV5-6 and TRBJ2-5; 9 bases are a match to TRBD2. This CDR3 has 15 residues. The trim removed 7 bases at V and 4 bases at J, leaving 11 bases unmatched. CDR1 and CDR2 (germline): SGHDT, YYEEEE. The CDR3: CASYLAGVGRETQYF. The DNA of the CDR3 is TGTGCCAGCTACTTAGCGGGAGTCGGTAGAGAGACCCAGTACTTC.

Relative to its sample, this clone is medium-sized (0.01 to 0.1%). The rearrangement uses TRBV7-9 and TRBJ1-2, with D possibly TRBD1 on 5 matching bases. Trimming took 5 bases from V and 3 from J, leaving 13 bases between them. CDR1 is SEHNR, CDR2 FQNEAQ, per germline (reference sequence). This CDR3 is built from 14 residues. CDR3 nucleotides: TGTGCCAGCAGCGCCAGGGATCTGGACTATGGCTACACCTTC. As protein: CASSARDLDYGYTF.

This chain connects TRBV28 to TRBJ1-5; 7 bases align to TRBD1. This CDR3 comprises 18 residues. CDR1 is MDHEN, CDR2 SYDVKM, per germline. Trimming at V came to 5 bases and at J to 2 bases, leaving 15 bases not matched to a gene. In DNA, the CDR3 is TGTGCCAGCAGTGAGAGACTCATGGACAGGTGGGGCAATCAGCCCCAGCATTTT. Protein sequence: CASSERLMDRWGNQPQHF.

In its sample, this clone was seen many times. The CDR3 is CASRETGRGTGELFF. For the CDR3, the DNA is TGTGCCAGTAGAGAGACAGGGAGGGGGACCGGGGAGCTGTTTTTT. V gene TRBV19 combines with J gene TRBJ2-2; the D call may be TRBD1 or TRBD2 (7 bases each). The ends were cut back, 6 bases at V and 5 bases at J, with 16 bases in the middle. The CDR3 sequence is 15 residues long. Germline V lookup: CDR1 LNHDA, CDR2 SQIVND (reference sequence).

This rearrangement joins TRBV28 to TRBJ2-7; possibly TRBD2 for D (5 bases). The V gene lost 7 bases and the J gene lost 2 bases, with 15 bases spanning the gap. There are 14 residues in the CDR3. Germline CDR1 MDHEN, CDR2 SYDVKM. This chain's CDR3 is CASNEGKGTYEQYF. The CDR3 DNA reads as TGTGCCAGCAACGAGGGTAAGGGAACCTACGAGCAGTACTTC.

This clone came up many times. The chain uses TRBV5-1 and TRBJ2-3; D is perhaps TRBD1 (8 bases). CDR1 is SGHRS, CDR2 YFSETQ, per germline. The CDR3 runs 14 residues. Trimming left V 3 bases short and J 5 bases short, with 13 bases between. The CDR3 DNA follows: TGCGCCAGCAGCTCACAGGGGGGGGGAGATACGCAGTATTTT. As protein: CASSSQGGGDTQYF.

Many counts were recorded for this clone. The chain uses TRBV6-1 and TRBJ1-1; D perhaps matches TRBD1 (5 bases). Germline V lookup: CDR1 MNHNS, CDR2 SASEGT. This CDR3 contains 14 residues. V was shortened by 7 bases and J by 1 base, with 13 bases between the two germline ends. CDR3 bases: TGTGCCAGCACCGAGGGGCGTGCGAACACTGAAGCTTTCTTT. This translates into CASTEGRANTEAFF.